The clone carrying this TCR beta chain has only a few counts. Its specificity is unknown. This specimen belongs to a study of blood T cells in healthy people across ages. Study results and limitations: CMV infection status of these donors was not known.

This CDR3 has 14 amino acids. Per the germline V gene, CDR1 is SGDLS and CDR2 is YYNGEE. Trimming took off 0 bases at V and 5 bases at J, with 11 bases between the two ends. PBMCs numbering at least 6 million were isolated per sample. Then a second PCR, running roughly 7 to 11 cycles, was carried out with a sample-barcoded 5' primer and a J-beta primer mix. TCRdb passed the 5' RACE reads through MiXCR, listing each CDR3 protein once. The sample consists of approximately 940,000 distinct CDR3 sequences, 45% to 50% of them appearing once. Specimen: blood. This TCR derives from a young man in good health. The V call is TRBV9, the J call TRBJ2-5; D is unresolved. The CDR3 region is CASSVGASRETQYF. CDR3 coding DNA: TGTGCCAGCAGCGTAGGCGCCTCGAGGGAGACCCAGTACTTC. Based on the CDR3 plus reference TRBV9 and TRBJ2-5, the full variable domain is DSGVTQTPKHLITATGQRVTLRCSPRSGDLSVYWYQQSLDQGLQFLIQYYNGEERAKGNILERFSAQQFPDLHSELNLSSLELGDSALYFCASSVGASRETQYFGPGTRLLVL.